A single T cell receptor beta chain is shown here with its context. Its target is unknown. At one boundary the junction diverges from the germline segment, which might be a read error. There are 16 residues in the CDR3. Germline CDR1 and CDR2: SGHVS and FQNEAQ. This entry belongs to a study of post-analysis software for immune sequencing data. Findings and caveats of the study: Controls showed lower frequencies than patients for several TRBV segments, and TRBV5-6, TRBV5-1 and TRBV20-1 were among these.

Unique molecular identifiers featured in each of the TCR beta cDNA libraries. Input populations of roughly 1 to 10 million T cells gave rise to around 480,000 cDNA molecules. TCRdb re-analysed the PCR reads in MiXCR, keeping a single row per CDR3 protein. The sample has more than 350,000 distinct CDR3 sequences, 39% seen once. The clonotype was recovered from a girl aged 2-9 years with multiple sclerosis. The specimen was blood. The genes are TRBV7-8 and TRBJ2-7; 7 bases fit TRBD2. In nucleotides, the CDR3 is TGTGTCAGCAGCTTAGAGGCAGCGGGGTGGTCCTACGAGCAGTACTTC. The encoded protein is CVSSLEAAGWSYEQYF.